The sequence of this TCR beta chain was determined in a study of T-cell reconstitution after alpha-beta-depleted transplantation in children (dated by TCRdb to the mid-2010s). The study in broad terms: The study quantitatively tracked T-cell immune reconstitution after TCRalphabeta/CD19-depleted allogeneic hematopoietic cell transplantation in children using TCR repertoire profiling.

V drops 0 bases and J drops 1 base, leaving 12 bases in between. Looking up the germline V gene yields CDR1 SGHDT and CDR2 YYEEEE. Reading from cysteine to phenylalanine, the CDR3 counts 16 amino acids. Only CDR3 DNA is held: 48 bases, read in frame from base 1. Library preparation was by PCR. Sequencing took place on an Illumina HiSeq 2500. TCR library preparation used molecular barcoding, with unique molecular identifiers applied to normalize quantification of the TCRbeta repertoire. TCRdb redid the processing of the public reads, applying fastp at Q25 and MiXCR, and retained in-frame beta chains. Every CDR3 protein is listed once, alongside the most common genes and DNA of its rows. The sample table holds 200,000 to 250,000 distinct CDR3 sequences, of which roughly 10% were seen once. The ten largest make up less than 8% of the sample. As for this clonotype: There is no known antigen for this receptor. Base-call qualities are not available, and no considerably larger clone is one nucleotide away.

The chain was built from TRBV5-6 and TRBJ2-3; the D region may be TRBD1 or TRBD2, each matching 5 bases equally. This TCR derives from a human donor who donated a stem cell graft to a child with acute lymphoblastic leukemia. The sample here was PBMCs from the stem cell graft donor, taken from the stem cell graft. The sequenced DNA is TGTGCCAGCAGCTTGGGGGGGAAGGTCGGCACAGATACGCAGTATTTT. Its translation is CASSLGGKVGTDTQYF.